Listed below are T cell receptor beta chains from one sample, sequenced in a study of blood T cell repertoires in COVID-19. Sequenced by immunoSEQ multiplex PCR; TCRdb stores in-frame clones only, minus some. The data contain 150,000 or so clones, 75% to 85% of them singletons. The sequencing sample was made of peripheral blood. All receptors come from a man aged 55 to 69 with acute or convalescent COVID-19. CDR3s include the opening cysteine and the closing phenylalanine or tryptophan. Each record gives: clone size, D gene, V gene, J gene, CDR3 DNA, CDR3 protein. D genes are given only for firm matches. Not every row has a clone size; where given, it reads once, few, many or a size class.

.	TRBD1	TRBV18	TRBJ2-7	TGTGCCAGCTCACCACCGGCACCGGGACAGGGATATCAGCAGTACTTC	CASSPPAPGQGYQQYF
few	TRBD1	TRBV5-6	TRBJ1-2	TGTGCCAGCAGCGCCGGGACAGGGGGCCATGGCTACACCTTC	CASSAGTGGHGYTF
few	TRBD1	TRBV5-1	TRBJ2-6	TGCGCCAGCAGCTTACAGGGGGCGCAACCCTCTGGGGCCAACGTCCTGACTTTC	CASSLQGAQPSGANVLTF
.	.	TRBV21-1	TRBJ2-5	TGTGCCAGCAGCAATGACAGGGTAGAGACCCAGTACTTC	CASSNDRVETQYF
.	TRBD1	TRBV5-1	TRBJ2-5	TGCGCCAGCAGCTTGGACAGGGGAACTCAAGAGACCCAGTACTTC	CASSLDRGTQETQYF
once	TRBD2	TRBV3-1/TRBV3-2	TRBJ2-1	TGTGCCAGCAGCCAAGAACTAGCGGGAGTCGGAAATGAGCAGTTCTTC	CASSQELAGVGNEQFF
.	.	TRBV18	TRBJ1-1	TGTGCCAGCTCACCAGGGGCCCACACTGAAGCTTTCTTT	CASSPGAHTEAFF
few	TRBD2	TRBV4-3	TRBJ2-3	TGCGCCAGCAGCCAAGTTGGTAGCGGGAGGTACACAGATACGCAGTATTTT	CASSQVGSGRYTDTQYF
.	.	TRBV28	TRBJ1-5	TGTGCCAGCAGTCAGGGATGGCAGCCCCAGCATTTT	CASSQGWQPQHF
.	.	TRBV3-1/TRBV3-2	TRBJ2-2	TGTGCCAGCAGCCCAATCACCGGGGAGCTGTTTTTT	CASSPITGELFF
.	TRBD1	TRBV5-1	TRBJ1-6	TGCGCCAGCAGCCACGGGACAGGGGCGGGTTCACCCCTCCACTTT	CASSHGTGAGSPLHF
.	TRBD2	TRBV6-2/TRBV6-3	TRBJ2-3	TGTGCCAGCAGCTCGGGACTAGAGACAGATACGCAGTATTTT	CASSSGLETDTQYF
.	.	TRBV6-5	TRBJ2-1	TGTGCCAGCAGTTCTAATAGCGGTTACTCCTACAATGAGCAGTTCTTC	CASSSNSGYSYNEQFF
.	.	TRBV6-5	TRBJ1-1	TGTGCCAGCAGTTCTAACAGGTTGAGGACTGAAGCTTTCTTT	CASSSNRLRTEAFF
.	TRBD1	TRBV4-3	TRBJ2-3	TGCGCCAGCAGCCCGCAGACAGGGCCAGGAGATACGCAGTATTTT	CASSPQTGPGDTQYF
.	TRBD2	TRBV19	TRBJ2-5	TGTGCCAGTAGTACTAGCGGGGTCTACCAAGAGACCCAGTACTTC	CASSTSGVYQETQYF
.	TRBD1	TRBV6-2/TRBV6-3	TRBJ1-4	TGTGCCAGCAGTCTCGGGACAGGCCCTCAGTGGGGAAAACTGTTTTTT	CASSLGTGPQWGKLFF
.	.	TRBV28	TRBJ2-7	TGTGCCAGCAGTTTATTACTAGGGTCAGGACCTACCTACGAGCAGTACTTC	CASSLLLGSGPTYEQYF
.	TRBD2	TRBV4-1	TRBJ2-1	TGCGCCAGCAGCCAAGGGCTACCCCGGCAGAGCGGGAAGAGGATGAATGAGCAGTTCTTC	CASSQGLPRQSGKRMNEQFF